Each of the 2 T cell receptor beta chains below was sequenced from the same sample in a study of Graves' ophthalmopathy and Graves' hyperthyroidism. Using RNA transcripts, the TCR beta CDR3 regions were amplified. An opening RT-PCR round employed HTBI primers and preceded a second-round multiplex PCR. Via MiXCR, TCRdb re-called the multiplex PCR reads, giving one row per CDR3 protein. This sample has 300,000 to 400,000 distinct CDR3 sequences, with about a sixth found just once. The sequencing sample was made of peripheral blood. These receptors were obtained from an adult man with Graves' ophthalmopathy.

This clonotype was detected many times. CDR3 DNA sequence: TGTGCCTGGAGTGTAGGCAGAAGAGGGTATGGCTACACCTTC. Protein: CAWSVGRRGYGYTF. The chain employs TRBV30 and TRBJ1-2; D not resolved. The CDR3 runs 14 residues. Germline-derived CDR1 and CDR2 are GTSNPN and SVGIG (reference sequence). The ends were cut back, 0 bases at V and 5 bases at J, with 13 bases in the middle.

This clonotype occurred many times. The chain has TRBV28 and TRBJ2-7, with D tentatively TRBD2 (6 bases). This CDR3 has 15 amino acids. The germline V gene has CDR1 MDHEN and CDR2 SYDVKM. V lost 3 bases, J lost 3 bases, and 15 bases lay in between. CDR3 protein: CASSFRRGRFYEQYF. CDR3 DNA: TGTGCCAGCAGTTTCAGGCGGGGTAGATTCTACGAGCAGTACTTC. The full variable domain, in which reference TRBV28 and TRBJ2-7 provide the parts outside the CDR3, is DVKVTQSSRYLVKRTGEKVFLECVQDMDHENMFWYRQDPGLGLRLIYFSYDVKMKEKGDIPEGYSVSREKKERFSLILESASTNQTSMYLCASSFRRGRFYEQYFGPGTRLTVT.